The 8 T cell receptor beta chains in this list originate from one sample, sequenced in a study of blood T cells in healthy people across ages. For the second PCR, which ran for about 7 to 11 cycles, a sample-barcoded 5' primer and a J-beta primer mix were used. TCRdb re-called the 5' RACE reads with MiXCR, one entry per CDR3 protein. The sample lists around 850,000 distinct CDR3 sequences; 35% to 40% were seen once. The sample consisted of blood. These receptors were taken from a man between 18 and 35 years old in good health.

This chain joins TRBV20-1 and TRBJ2-5; the match to TRBD2 covers 7 bases. The end of the DNA aligns better with TRBJ2-1, so the J call may be wrong. The CDR3 has 15 residues. Germline V gives CDR1 DFQATT, CDR2 SNEGSKA (reference sequence). The DNA of the CDR3 is TGCAGTGCAAGGGTACGGTCCAGCGGGGAAGAGACCCAGTTCTTC. It is translated as CSARVRSSGEETQFF.

The rearrangement links TRBV27 to TRBJ1-1; D is unresolved. Trimming took off 1 base at V and 3 bases at J, with 6 bases between the two ends. CDR1 and CDR2 from the germline V gene are MNHEY and SMNVEV (reference sequence). The CDR3 length is 13 residues. For the CDR3, the DNA is TGTGCCAGCAGTTTATACGGGGACACTGAAGCTTTCTTT. Translated: CASSLYGDTEAFF.

This rearrangement joins TRBV7-2 to TRBJ2-5; D remains ambiguous. Between the trimmed V and J ends, which lost 1 base and 0 bases, there was a span of 24 bases. This CDR3 comprises 20 residues. Germline values: CDR1 SGHTA, CDR2 FQGNSA. CDR3 amino acids: CASSLESFRKKRMYQETQYF. The CDR3 nucleotides read TGTGCCAGCAGCTTAGAGTCGTTTCGGAAAAAACGAATGTACCAAGAGACCCAGTACTTC.

The rearrangement joins TRBV6-1 to TRBJ2-5; the match to TRBD2 covers 13 bases. Judging by the DNA end, TRBJ2-1 fits better; the J call may be wrong. Germline loops: CDR1 MNHNS, CDR2 SASEGT. The CDR3 contains 15 residues. CDR3 amino acids: CASRGTSGIQETQFF. The CDR3 coding sequence is TGTGCCAGCAGGGGGACTAGCGGGATCCAAGAGACCCAGTTCTTC.

This clonotype was seen only a few times. The rearrangement uses TRBV25-1 and TRBJ2-1; 8 bases fit TRBD2. TRBJ2-7 matches the DNA end more closely, so the J call is doubtful. CDR1 MGHDK and CDR2 SYGVNS come from the germline V gene. The CDR3 runs 15 residues. This chain's CDR3 is CASSGGAGGYNEQYF. The CDR3 DNA is TGTGCCAGCAGCGGTGGGGCGGGGGGATACAATGAGCAGTACTTC.

This rearrangement joins TRBV29-1 to TRBJ2-3; D uncertain. The CDR3 covers 13 residues. V lost 4 bases and J 4 bases, leaving 12 bases between the germline ends. CDR1 is SQVTM, CDR2 ANQGSEA, per germline. The CDR3 here is CSVGPASADTQYF. The CDR3 nucleotides are TGCAGCGTTGGGCCAGCGAGTGCAGATACGCAGTATTTT.

This clonotype has just a few counts. The chain combines TRBV7-2 with TRBJ2-3; D perhaps matches TRBD1 (5 bases). With 5 bases removed from V and 1 base from J, the gap between germline ends came to 13 bases. CDR1 SGHTA and CDR2 FQGNSA come from the germline V gene. The CDR3 consists of 15 residues. The DNA for the CDR3 is TGTGCCAGCAGCCCCCGTGTCAGGGGCACAGATACGCAGTATTTT. It specifies CASSPRVRGTDTQYF.

This clonotype occurred once. J is TRBJ2-7 and V is TRBV6-2 or TRBV6-3; the D is unclear. The CDR3 is made up of 12 amino acids. Germline values: CDR1 MNHEY, CDR2 SVGEGT. V was clipped by 6 bases and J by 6 bases, with 12 bases between them. CDR3 bases: TGTGCCAGCAGCCAGACAACCGGCGAGCAGTACTTC. Protein: CASSQTTGEQYF.